This TCR beta chain was sequenced during a study of shared clonotypes between healthy human individuals. Some clones are missing from TCRdb's copy, which holds only in-frame ones; the method was immunoSEQ multiplex PCR. There are 850,000 to 1,100,000 clones in the sample; 70% to 80% occur only once, and roughly 0.83% lies in the top ten. The CDR3 totals 12 residues. Germline CDR1 reads SEHNR; CDR2 reads FQNEAQ (reference sequence). V shed 5 bases and J shed 5 bases, with 10 bases lying between them. The V gene is TRBV7-9, the J gene TRBJ2-7; D is perhaps TRBD2 (6 bases). The receptor's source is a man younger than 30 in good health. Some clones in this sample may be carry-over from other donors' samples. Input material: memory CD4+ T cells from PBMCs. The subset denotes: CD45RA-negative fraction. This CDR3 is CASSPGTHEQYF. CDR3 in DNA: TGTGCCAGCAGCCCTGGGACTCACGAGCAGTACTTC. The complete variable domain, with remaining parts taken from reference TRBV7-9 and TRBJ2-7, reads DTGVSQNPRHKITKRGQNVTFRCDPISEHNRLYWYRQTLGQGPEFLTYFQNEAQLEKSRLLSDRFSAERPKGSFSTLEIQRTEQGDSAMYLCASSPGTHEQYFGPGTRLTVT.